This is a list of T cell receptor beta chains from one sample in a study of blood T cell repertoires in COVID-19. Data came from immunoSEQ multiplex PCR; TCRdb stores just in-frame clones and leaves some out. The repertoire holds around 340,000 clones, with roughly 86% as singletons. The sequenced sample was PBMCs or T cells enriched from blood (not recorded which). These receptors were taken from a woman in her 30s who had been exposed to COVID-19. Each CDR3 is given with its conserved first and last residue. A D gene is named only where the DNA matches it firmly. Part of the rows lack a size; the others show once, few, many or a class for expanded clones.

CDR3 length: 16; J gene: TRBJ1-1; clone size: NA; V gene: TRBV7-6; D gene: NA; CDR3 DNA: TGTGCCAGCAGCTTAGGACTAATGGGGGGAGTTACTGAAGCTTTCTTT; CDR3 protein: CASSLGLMGGVTEAFF
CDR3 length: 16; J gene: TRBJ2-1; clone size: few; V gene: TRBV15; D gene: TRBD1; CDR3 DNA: TGTGCCACCAGCGGGGCCCGACAGGGGGGAAACAATGAGCAGTTCTTC; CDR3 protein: CATSGARQGGNNEQFF
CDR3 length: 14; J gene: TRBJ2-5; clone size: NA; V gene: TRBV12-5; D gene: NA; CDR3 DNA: TGTGCTAGTGGTTTTTCAGTCACCCAAGAGACCCAGTACTTC; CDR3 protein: CASGFSVTQETQYF
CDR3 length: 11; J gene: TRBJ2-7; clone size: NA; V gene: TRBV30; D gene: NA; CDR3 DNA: TGTGCCTGGAGTGCCTCAGGGGCCCAGTACTTC; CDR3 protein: CAWSASGAQYF
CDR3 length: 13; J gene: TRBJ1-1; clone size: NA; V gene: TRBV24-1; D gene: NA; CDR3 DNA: TGTGCCACCAGTGCGGGGGGCGGCACTGAAGCTTTCTTT; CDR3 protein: CATSAGGGTEAFF
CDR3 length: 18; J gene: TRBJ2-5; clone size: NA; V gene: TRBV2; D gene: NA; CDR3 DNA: TGTGCCAGCACCCAAGAGGCCCCCGACAGATTCTACCAAGAGACCCAGTACTTC; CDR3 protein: CASTQEAPDRFYQETQYF
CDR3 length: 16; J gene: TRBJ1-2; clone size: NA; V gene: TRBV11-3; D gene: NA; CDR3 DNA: TGTGCCAGCAGCTTAGATCGGTGGGGACAAGCCTATGGCTACACCTTC; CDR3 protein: CASSLDRWGQAYGYTF
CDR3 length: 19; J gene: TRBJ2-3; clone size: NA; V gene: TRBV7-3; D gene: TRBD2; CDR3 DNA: TGTGCCAGCAGCTTAAAGAGCTCTAGCGGGAGGGCAGAGACAGATACGCAGTATTTT; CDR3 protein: CASSLKSSSGRAETDTQYF
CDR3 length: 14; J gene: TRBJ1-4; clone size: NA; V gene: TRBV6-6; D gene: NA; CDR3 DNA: TGTGCCAGCAGTTACTCGAACGAGAACGAAAAACTGTTTTTT; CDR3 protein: CASSYSNENEKLFF
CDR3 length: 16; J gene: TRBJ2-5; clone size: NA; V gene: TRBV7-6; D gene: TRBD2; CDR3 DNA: TGTGCCAGCAGCATAAGTAGTGCGGGAGTAGGCGAGACCCAGTACTTC; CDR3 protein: CASSISSAGVGETQYF
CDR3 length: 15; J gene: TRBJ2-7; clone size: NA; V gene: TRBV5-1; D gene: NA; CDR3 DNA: TGCGCCAGCAGCACTGAGTTACAGGGATGGAACGAGCAGTACTTC; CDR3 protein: CASSTELQGWNEQYF
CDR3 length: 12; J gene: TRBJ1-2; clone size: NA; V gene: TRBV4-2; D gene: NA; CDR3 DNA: TGTGCCAGCAGGGGCAGCGGATATGGCTACACCTTC; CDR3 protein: CASRGSGYGYTF
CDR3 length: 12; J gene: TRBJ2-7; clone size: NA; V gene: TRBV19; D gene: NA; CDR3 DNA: TGTGCCAGTAGTAACTACTTCTACGAGCAGTACTTC; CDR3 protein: CASSNYFYEQYF
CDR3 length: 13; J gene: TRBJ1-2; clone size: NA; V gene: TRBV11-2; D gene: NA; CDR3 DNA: TGTGCCAGCAGCCCTGAACTTTACTATGGCTACACCTTC; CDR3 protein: CASSPELYYGYTF
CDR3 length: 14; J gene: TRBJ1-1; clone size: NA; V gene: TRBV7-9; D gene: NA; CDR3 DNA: TGTGCCAGCAGCCCCCGGGTGGGGAACACTGAAGCTTTCTTT; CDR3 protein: CASSPRVGNTEAFF
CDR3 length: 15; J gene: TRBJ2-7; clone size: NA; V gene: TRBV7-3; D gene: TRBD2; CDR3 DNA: TGTGCCAGCAGCTTAACTGGGACTAGGGACCACGAGCAGTACTTC; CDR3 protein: CASSLTGTRDHEQYF
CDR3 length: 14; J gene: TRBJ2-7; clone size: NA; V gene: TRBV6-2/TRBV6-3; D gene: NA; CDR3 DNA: TGTGCCGGCAGTTACAACGTGGGAGGGGGGGAGCAGTACTTC; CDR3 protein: CAGSYNVGGGEQYF
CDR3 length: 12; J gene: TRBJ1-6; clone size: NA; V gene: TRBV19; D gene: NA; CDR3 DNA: TGTGCCAGTAGTATGGAGGGAGGATCCCTCCACTTT; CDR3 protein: CASSMEGGSLHF
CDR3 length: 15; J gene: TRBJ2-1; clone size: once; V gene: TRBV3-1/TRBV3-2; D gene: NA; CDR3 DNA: TGTGCCAGCAGCCAAGGTTCTAGCGCCTACAATGAGCAGTTCTTC; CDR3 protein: CASSQGSSAYNEQFF
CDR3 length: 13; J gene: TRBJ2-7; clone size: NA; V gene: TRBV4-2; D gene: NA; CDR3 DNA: TGTGCCAGCAGCCAAGAGTTTAAATACGAGCAGTACTTC; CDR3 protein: CASSQEFKYEQYF